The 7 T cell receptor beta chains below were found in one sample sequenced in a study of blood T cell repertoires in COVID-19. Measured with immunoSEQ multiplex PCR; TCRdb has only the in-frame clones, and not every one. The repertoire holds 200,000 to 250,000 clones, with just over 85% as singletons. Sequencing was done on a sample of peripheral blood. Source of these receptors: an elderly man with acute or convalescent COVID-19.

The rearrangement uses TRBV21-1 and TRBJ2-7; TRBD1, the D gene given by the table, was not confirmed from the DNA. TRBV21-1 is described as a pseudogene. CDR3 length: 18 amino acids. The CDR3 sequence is CASSKGGTNRDRGYEQYF. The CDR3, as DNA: TGTGCCAGCAGCAAAGGAGGGACTAACCGGGACAGGGGGTACGAGCAGTACTTC.

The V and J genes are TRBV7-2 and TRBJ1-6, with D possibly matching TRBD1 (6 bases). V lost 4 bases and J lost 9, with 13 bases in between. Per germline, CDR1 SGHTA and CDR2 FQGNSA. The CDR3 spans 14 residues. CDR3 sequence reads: CASSYRESISPLHF. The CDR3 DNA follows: TGTGCCAGCAGCTACAGGGAAAGTATTTCACCCCTCCACTTT.

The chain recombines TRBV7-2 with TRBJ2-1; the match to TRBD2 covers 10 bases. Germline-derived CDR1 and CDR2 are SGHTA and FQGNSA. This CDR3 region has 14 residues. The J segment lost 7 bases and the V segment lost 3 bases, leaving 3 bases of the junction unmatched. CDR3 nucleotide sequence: TGTGCCAGCAGCTTTACTAGCGGGATTAATGAGCAGTTCTTC. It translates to CASSFTSGINEQFF.

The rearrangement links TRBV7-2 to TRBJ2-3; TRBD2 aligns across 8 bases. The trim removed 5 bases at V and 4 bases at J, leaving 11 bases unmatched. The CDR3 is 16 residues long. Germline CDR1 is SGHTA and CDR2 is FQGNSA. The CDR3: CASSPREREYPDTQYF. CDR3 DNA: TGTGCCAGCAGCCCAAGGGAGCGGGAGTACCCAGATACGCAGTATTTT.

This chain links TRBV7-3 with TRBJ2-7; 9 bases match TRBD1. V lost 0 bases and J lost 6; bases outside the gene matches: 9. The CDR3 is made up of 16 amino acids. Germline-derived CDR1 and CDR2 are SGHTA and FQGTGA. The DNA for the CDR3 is TGTGCCAGCAGCTTAACGGCCGGGACAGGGCTCGCCGAGCAGTACTTC. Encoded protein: CASSLTAGTGLAEQYF.

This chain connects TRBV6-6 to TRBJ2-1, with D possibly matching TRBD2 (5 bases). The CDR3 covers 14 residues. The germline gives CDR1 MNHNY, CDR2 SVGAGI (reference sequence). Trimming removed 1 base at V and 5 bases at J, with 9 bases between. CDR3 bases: TGTGCCAGCAGTTACTGGCGGGTAGACAATGAGCAGTTCTTC. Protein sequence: CASSYWRVDNEQFF.

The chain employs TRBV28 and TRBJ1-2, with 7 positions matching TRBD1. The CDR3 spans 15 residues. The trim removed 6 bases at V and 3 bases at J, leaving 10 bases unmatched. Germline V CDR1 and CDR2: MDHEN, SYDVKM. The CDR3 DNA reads TGTGCCAGCAGAGGGGTCGGCCAGGGGGACTATGGCTACACCTTC. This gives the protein CASRGVGQGDYGYTF.